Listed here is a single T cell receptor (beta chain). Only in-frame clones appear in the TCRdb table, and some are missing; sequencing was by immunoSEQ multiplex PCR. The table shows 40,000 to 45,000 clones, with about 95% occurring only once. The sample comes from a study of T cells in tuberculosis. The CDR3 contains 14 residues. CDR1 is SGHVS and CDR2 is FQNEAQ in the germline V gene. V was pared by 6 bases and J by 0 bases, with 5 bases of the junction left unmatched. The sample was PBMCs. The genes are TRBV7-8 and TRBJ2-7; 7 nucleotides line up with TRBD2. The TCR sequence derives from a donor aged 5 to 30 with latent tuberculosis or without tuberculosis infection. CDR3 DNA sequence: TGTGCCAGCAGAGAAGCGGGGATCTCCTACGAGCAGTACTTC. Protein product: CASREAGISYEQYF.